This T cell receptor (beta chain) derives from a study of blood T cell repertoires in COVID-19. The wider study: Samples taken during acute and convalescent COVID-19 were collected in the United States, Italy and Spain. From T cells, B-cell-depleted T cells, or PBMCs came the material, which was cDNA or gDNA.

The V gene's germline CDR1 is MGHRA and CDR2 YSYEKL. V was trimmed by 4 bases and J by 4 bases, leaving 20 bases between them. The CDR3 is made up of 17 amino acids. Using immunoSEQ multiplex PCR, the repertoire was profiled, and TCRdb retains in-frame clones only, with some absent. The sample consists of 140,000 or so clones, approximately 80% of them appearing once. The receptor's source is a human donor in a cohort sampled during active COVID-19. Sequenced material: peripheral blood. The chain carries TRBV4-1 and TRBJ2-1; D perhaps matches TRBD2 (6 bases). This CDR3 is CASSLPREGRGYNEQFF. The CDR3 bases are TGCGCCAGCAGCCTTCCCCGCGAGGGCCGGGGGTACAATGAGCAGTTCTTC.